This section outlines one T cell receptor (beta chain) sequence together with its context. Its antigen is not identified. The entry originates in a study of T cell responses to AZD1222 COVID-19 vaccine. Notes on the study in general: Mostly white British, mostly female donors; authors suggested clonal diversity may be underestimated. Regions left unmutated in variants are reportedly the target of nearly half of spike-specific TCRs. Just six people given AZD1222 tested seropositive at baseline.

Looked up from germline, CDR1 is KGHSH and CDR2 is LQKENI. CDR3 length equals 15 residues. V lost 4 bases to trimming and J lost 0 bases, with 11 bases between them. The repertoire was sequenced with immunoSEQ multiplex PCR; TCRdb's copy has only in-frame clones and lacks some. The sample holds 110,000 or so clones; 88% are singletons and the top ten take under 20%. This specimen consisted of peripheral blood, obtained on day 0 of AZD1222 vaccination. The rearrangement links TRBV18 to TRBJ2-3; D uncertain. The clonotype originates from an adult in good health. CDR3 region: CASSQGRSSTDTQYF. The CDR3 DNA is TGTGCCAGCTCACAAGGTCGTTCTAGCACAGATACGCAGTATTTT.